Listed below are T cell receptor beta chains from one sample, sequenced in a study of tumor-infiltrating lymphocytes in primary liver carcinoma. TCRdb called the multiplex PCR reads again in MiXCR, with one record for every CDR3 protein. The data hold roughly 78,000 distinct CDR3 sequences, with 70% to 80% observed a single time. Specimen: liver tumor tissue from sampling region 4. These receptors were obtained from a woman aged 60 to 75 with primary liver carcinoma and hepatitis B virus infection. Each CDR3 is given with its conserved first and last residue. D genes are given only for firm matches. A row's size may be missing; if present it is once, few, many or a size class.

V: TRBV7-8
size: -
D: -
J: TRBJ1-1
CDR3: CASSWKGVTEVFF
DNA: TGTGCCAGCAGCTGGAAGGGCGTAACCGAAGTTTTCTTT

V: TRBV12-5
size: -
D: TRBD1
J: TRBJ2-2
CDR3: CASGLVTGTGVAWELFF
DNA: TGTGCTAGTGGTTTGGTAACCGGGACAGGGGTAGCCTGGGAGCTATTTTTT

V: TRBV6-5
size: -
D: TRBD1
J: TRBJ1-2
CDR3: CASREQGIGHTF
DNA: TGTGCCAGCAGGGAACAGGGGATTGGCCACACCTTC

V: TRBV4-2
size: -
D: TRBD2
J: TRBJ2-5
CDR3: CASSPAGLADQETQYF
DNA: TGTGCCAGCAGCCCCGCGGGACTAGCTGATCAAGAAACCCAGTACTTC

V: TRBV6-5
size: -
D: TRBD1
J: TRBJ2-7
CDR3: CANRRGTGFEQYF
DNA: TGTGCCAATAGGCGCGGGACAGGGTTCGAGCAGTACTTC

V: TRBV6-2/TRBV6-3
size: -
D: -
J: TRBJ2-3
CDR3: CDSSPRVGGDTQYF
DNA: TGTGACAGCAGTCCCAGAGTAGGGGGAGATACGCAGTATTTT

V: TRBV5-1
size: -
D: TRBD2
J: TRBJ2-3
CDR3: CAINTGTSGSTDTQYF
DNA: TGCGCCATCAACACCGGGACTAGCGGGAGCACAGATACGCAGTATTTT

V: TRBV11-2
size: -
D: TRBD1
J: TRBJ2-1
CDR3: CASSLQPGQGFYKEQFF
DNA: TGTGCCAGCAGCTTACAACCGGGACAGGGATTCTACAAAGAGCAGTTCTTC

V: TRBV29-1
size: -
D: TRBD2
J: TRBJ2-5
CDR3: CGLEIAGAAPETQHF
DNA: TGCGGCCTTGAAATAGCGGGAGCCGCTCCGGAGACCCAGCACTTC

V: TRBV29-1
size: -
D: -
J: TRBJ2-2
CDR3: CSGRDRTVGLFF
DNA: TGCAGCGGGCGCGACAGAACCGTGGGGCTGTTTTTT

V: TRBV5-1
size: many
D: TRBD1
J: TRBJ2-1
CDR3: CASSLARTGGNIEQFF
DNA: TGCGCCAGCAGCTTGGCGAGGACAGGGGGAAACATCGAGCAGTTCTTC